This T cell receptor (beta chain) was recovered during a study of blood T cell repertoires in COVID-19. Libraries were prepared by immunoSEQ multiplex PCR; TCRdb keeps only in-frame clonotypes and omits some of them. The sample carries 170,000 or so clones, 65% to 85% recorded once. Germline values: CDR1 SGHVS, CDR2 FQNEAQ. V gave up 1 base and J gave up 4 bases; unmatched junction bases: 0. The CDR3 has 15 residues. The TCR originated in a woman aged 60 to 75 with acute or convalescent COVID-19. This chain connects TRBV7-8 to TRBJ2-2, with 10 bases lining up with TRBD1. Sequencing was done on a sample of peripheral blood. The CDR3 spells CASSLGDRGTGELFF. In DNA form, the CDR3 reads TGTGCCAGCAGCTTAGGGGACAGGGGCACCGGGGAGCTGTTTTTT.